Listed below are T cell receptor beta chains from one sample, sequenced in a study of identical twins. From the 5' RACE reads, TCRdb called clonotypes with MiXCR, one entry per CDR3 protein. The table includes hundreds of thousands of distinct CDR3 sequences, roughly 8% detected once. These records were also assigned to another study, of yellow fever vaccine responses in identical twins.

Sequencing used PBMCs. The receptor source for this set is a woman between 18 and 29 years old in good health. The CDR3 runs from the conserved cysteine through the conserved F or W. A D gene is named only where the DNA matches it firmly. Clone size is not always given. Where it is, it says once, few, many or a class for expanded clones.

clone_size d_call j_call v_call cdr3_nt cdr3_aa
- TRBD2 TRBJ2-2 TRBV12-3/TRBV12-4 TGTGCCAGCAGTTGGGTAGCGGGAGTTCAAACCGGGGAGCTGTTTTTT CASSWVAGVQTGELFF
few - TRBJ1-1 TRBV2 TGTGCCAGCAGTGATTGGCAGGGGAACACTGAAGCTTTCTTT CASSDWQGNTEAFF
- - TRBJ2-7 TRBV7-2 TGTGCCAGCAGCTTTCCCTACAGGACACGCTCAAGTAACGAGCAGTACTTC CASSFPYRTRSSNEQYF
few - TRBJ2-7 TRBV4-1 TGCGCCAGCAGCCAAGAACCTGCTTGGGCAGTCGGATACGAGCAGTACTTC CASSQEPAWAVGYEQYF
many - TRBJ2-7 TRBV6-6 TGTGCCAGCAGTTACTTAGGGGGCTACGAGCAGTACTTC CASSYLGGYEQYF
- - TRBJ2-5 TRBV27 TGTGCCAGCAGTTTTGGTAGCGGAAGGGACCAGTACTTC CASSFGSGRDQYF
- - TRBJ2-3 TRBV5-1 TGCGCCAGCAGCTTGGCAGGGACAATCACAGATACGCAGTATTTT CASSLAGTITDTQYF
many - TRBJ2-5 TRBV20-1 TGCAGTGCTAAAATAGCAAAAGAGACCCAGTACTTC CSAKIAKETQYF
- - TRBJ2-6 TRBV7-9 TGTGCCACCCTTGGGAGGCCTGGGGCCAACGTCCTGACTTTC CATLGRPGANVLTF
- - TRBJ2-7 TRBV2 TGTGCCAGCTCCAGCCCTTGGGTTTCCTACGAGCAGTACTTC CASSSPWVSYEQYF
- - TRBJ2-7 TRBV30 TGTGCCTGGACTCAGCCCGACAGAACCTCCTACGAGCAGTACTTC CAWTQPDRTSYEQYF
many - TRBJ2-3 TRBV7-2 TGTGCCAGCAGCTACCAGGGGTATAGCACAGATACGCAGTATTTT CASSYQGYSTDTQYF
many - TRBJ2-7 TRBV20-1 TGCAGTGCTAAATTCCAGGGACCCACCTACGAGCAGTACTTC CSAKFQGPTYEQYF
- TRBD2 TRBJ2-3 TRBV27 TGTGCCAGCAGCTCTATAACGGGAGGAACAGATACGCAGTATTTT CASSSITGGTDTQYF
few - TRBJ2-3 TRBV28 TGTGCCAGCAGTTCCCCGGTGGATACGCAGTATTTT CASSSPVDTQYF
many - TRBJ2-5 TRBV15 TGTGCCACCAGAAATCAGGGAATAAAAGAGACCCAGTACTTC CATRNQGIKETQYF
- TRBD2 TRBJ2-7 TRBV18 TGTGCCAGCTCACCACCGAACGAGGGAGGGTTAGAGCAGTACTTC CASSPPNEGGLEQYF
few - TRBJ2-7 TRBV6-2/TRBV6-3 TGTGCCAGCAGTTACCAGGGGCTGGGTTCCTACGAGCAGTACTTC CASSYQGLGSYEQYF
- - TRBJ1-5 TRBV12-3/TRBV12-4 TGTGCCAGCACCCCGAGGGTGCGTCAGCCCCAGCATTTT CASTPRVRQPQHF
few - TRBJ2-5 TRBV28 TGTGCCAGCAGTACTGGCCAAGACGAGACCCAGTACTTC CASSTGQDETQYF
- TRBD2 TRBJ2-2 TRBV27 TGTGCCAGCGGATCAACTAGCGGGAGAGGTACCGGGGAGCTGTTTTTT CASGSTSGRGTGELFF
few TRBD1 TRBJ2-1 TRBV4-1 TGCGCCAGCAGCCTTTCCGGGACAGGGGTCGATGAGCAGTTCTTC CASSLSGTGVDEQFF
many - TRBJ2-3 TRBV11-2 TGTGCCAGCAGCATGGGGGATACGCAGTATTTT CASSMGDTQYF
few TRBD1 TRBJ2-7 TRBV4-1 TGCGCCAGCAGCCCACAGGGGTTTAAAGCCTACGAGCAGTACTTC CASSPQGFKAYEQYF
- - TRBJ1-2 TRBV7-9 TGTGCCAGCAGCCCATCGACAAACTCCTATGGCTACACCTTC CASSPSTNSYGYTF
many TRBD1 TRBJ2-7 TRBV6-2/TRBV6-3 TGTGCCAGCAGTTACTCGACAGGGGGCTACGAGCAGTACTTC CASSYSTGGYEQYF
- - TRBJ2-5 TRBV3-1 TGTGCCAGCAGCGGGGCCGGACTGCAATACTTC CASSGAGLQYF
- - TRBJ2-1 TRBV12-3/TRBV12-4 TGTGCCAGCATGGAGGGACAGATCTATGATCAGTTCTTC CASMEGQIYDQFF
- - TRBJ2-1 TRBV19 TGTGCCAGTAGTAGTCCCCAGAGCTCCTACAATGAGCAGTTCTTC CASSSPQSSYNEQFF
- TRBD2 TRBJ2-1 TRBV10-3 TGTGCCATCAGTCTCGGACTAGAGGTTGGTGAGCAGTTCTTC CAISLGLEVGEQFF
many - TRBJ1-5 TRBV12-3/TRBV12-4 TGTGCCAGCAGTTTAGGCCTCGTCTACTCCGAGACGGGGGAAAATCAGCCCCAGCATTTT CASSLGLVYSETGENQPQHF
- - TRBJ2-7 TRBV7-3 TGTGCCAGCAGCTTAACTCCCCGTGCCGAGCAGTACTTC CASSLTPRAEQYF
- - TRBJ2-1 TRBV11-2 TGTGCCAGCACCCCCCCCGGGATCAATGAGCAGTTCTTC CASTPPGINEQFF
- - TRBJ2-7 TRBV6-1 TGTGCCAGCAGTGGGAGGGGGCCTACCTACGAGCAGTACTTC CASSGRGPTYEQYF
few - TRBJ2-5 TRBV28 TGTGCCAGCAGTTTGGGGGCAGGACCGACCCAGTACTTC CASSLGAGPTQYF
- - TRBJ2-5 TRBV11-1 TGTGCCAGCAGCTTAGTAGGATCCCCCCGTCCTGGGGAAAAAGAGACCCAGTACTTC CASSLVGSPRPGEKETQYF
many - TRBJ2-7 TRBV20-1 TGCAGTGCTAGAGATCTGGGGCTGAGCTCCTACGAGCAGTACTTC CSARDLGLSSYEQYF
few TRBD1 TRBJ2-1 TRBV3-1 TGTGCCAGCACCAGATTCGGGACAGGGTACAATGAGCAGTTCTTC CASTRFGTGYNEQFF
few - TRBJ2-7 TRBV7-2 TGTGCCAGCAGCTTGGTACCGGAAGGCTACGAGCAGTACTTC CASSLVPEGYEQYF
- TRBD1 TRBJ1-6 TRBV12-3/TRBV12-4 TGTGCCAGCAGCCCCATCGGGACAGTAAATTCACCCCTCCACTTT CASSPIGTVNSPLHF
many - TRBJ2-2 TRBV10-3 TGTGCCATCTCCAGTACCGGGGAGCTGTTTTTT CAISSTGELFF
- - TRBJ2-7 TRBV10-3 TGTGCCATCAGTGATACCCTAGGGTCCTACGAGCAGTACTTC CAISDTLGSYEQYF
few TRBD1 TRBJ2-7 TRBV29-1 TGCAGCGCTCTGGACAGGGGGCCGTACGAGCAGTACTTC CSALDRGPYEQYF
- - TRBJ2-7 TRBV4-1 TGCGCCAGCAGCCGAATAGACGACTCCTACGAGCAGTACTTC CASSRIDDSYEQYF
- TRBD2 TRBJ2-3 TRBV18 TGTGCCAGCTCACCTATTACTAGCGGGAGCACAGATACGCAGTATTTT CASSPITSGSTDTQYF
few - TRBJ2-5 TRBV5-1 TGCGCCAGCAGCAGGAACGGGTGGACCGAGGGGACCCAGTACTTC CASSRNGWTEGTQYF
- - TRBJ1-1 TRBV19 TGTGCCAGTAGTAAAAACCCGATTCAGGGTCACGCTGAAGCTTTCTTT CASSKNPIQGHAEAFF
few - TRBJ2-7 TRBV5-1 TGCGCCAGCAGCTTGACTGGGACAACGAGCTCCTACGAGCAGTACTTC CASSLTGTTSSYEQYF
many - TRBJ2-2 TRBV6-5 TGTGCCAGCAGTTTTAATCCCCCAACCGGGGAGCTGTTTTTT CASSFNPPTGELFF
- TRBD1 TRBJ2-7 TRBV28 TGTGCCAGCACCCAGGGTCGGGACAGGGCATACGAGCAGTACTTC CASTQGRDRAYEQYF
- - TRBJ2-2 TRBV19 TGTGCCAGTAGTACCCACCTTTCCCGGGGAGTCGGGGAGCTGTTTTTT CASSTHLSRGVGELFF
few TRBD2 TRBJ2-3 TRBV27 TGTGCCAGCAGTTTACCGGGACTAGGAAGCACAGATACGCAGTATTTT CASSLPGLGSTDTQYF
- - TRBJ2-5 TRBV20-1 TGCTGTGCTAGAGCCGCGTTTGAGGTAGCGCCTTACCAAGAGACCCAGTACTTC CCARAAFEVAPYQETQYF
many - TRBJ2-7 TRBV5-1 TGCGCCAGCAGCTTGGCGACAGGTTTCTCCTACGAGCAGTACTTC CASSLATGFSYEQYF